The source of this T cell receptor (beta chain) is a study of blood T cells in healthy people across ages. Study-level findings and limits: Naive CD4+ cell counts and diversity both ran higher in long-lived than in aged donors.

Notes on this clonotype: Antigen: not known. A read error may be the cause here, since a much bigger clone is one base away.

Using a J-beta primer mix together with a sample-barcoded 5' primer, a second PCR was run for roughly 6 to 11 cycles. One entry per CDR3 protein, called by TCRdb with MiXCR from the 5' RACE reads. The table lists about 1,500,000 distinct CDR3 sequences, 28% of them singletons. CDR1 is SGHRS and CDR2 is YFSETQ in the germline V gene. The CDR3 loop spans 15 amino acids. The clonotype was recovered from a woman aged 25-40 years in good health. The sample was blood. The J gene is TRBJ2-7, the V gene TRBV5-1; the D call may be TRBD1 or TRBD2 (5 bases each). The CDR3 reads CTSSWGPGISYEQYF. The CDR3 nucleotides are TGCACCAGCAGCTGGGGACCAGGAATCTCCTACGAGCAGTACTTC.